What follows is one TCR beta chain and its context. This sample was included in a study of blood T cell repertoires in COVID-19. About the study: PBMCs, B-cell-depleted T cells, or T cells provided the cDNA or gDNA that made up the material.

As originally analysed: Reference gene primers were amplified, and this amplification served to estimate nucleated cell counts. TCRdb's copy holds only in-frame clones and misses some; the assay was immunoSEQ multiplex PCR. Clonal size and the V and J genes are those of that table, whereas D and trimming came from the DNA. The table has tens of thousands of clones, more than 65% seen once; the top ten hold around 10%. The V gene's germline CDR1 is LGHNA and CDR2 YSLEER. V was shortened by 3 bases and J by 3 bases, with 11 bases between the two germline ends. The CDR3 contains 14 residues. The V gene is TRBV4-3, the J gene TRBJ1-1, with D unresolved. The source material was peripheral blood. The TCR was taken from a man in his fifties with acute or convalescent COVID-19. CDR3 sequence (DNA): TGCGCCAGCAGCCACTCCGTAGATTACACTGAAGCTTTCTTT. Amino acids: CASSHSVDYTEAFF.